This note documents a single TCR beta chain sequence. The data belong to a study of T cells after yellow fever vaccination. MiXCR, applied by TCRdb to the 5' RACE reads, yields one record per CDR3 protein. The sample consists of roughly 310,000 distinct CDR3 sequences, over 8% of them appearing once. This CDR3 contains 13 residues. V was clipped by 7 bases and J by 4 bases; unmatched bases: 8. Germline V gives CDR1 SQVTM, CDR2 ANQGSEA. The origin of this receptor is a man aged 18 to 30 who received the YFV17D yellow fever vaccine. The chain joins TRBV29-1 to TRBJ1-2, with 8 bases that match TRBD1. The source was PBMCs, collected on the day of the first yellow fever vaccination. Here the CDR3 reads CSAPQGAPYGYTF. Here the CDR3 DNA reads TGCAGCGCCCCCCAGGGGGCCCCCTATGGCTACACCTTC. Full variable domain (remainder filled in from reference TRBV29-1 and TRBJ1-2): SAVISQKPSRDICQRGTSLTIQCQVDSQVTMMFWYRQQPGQSLTLIATANQGSEATYESGFVIDKFPISRPNLTFSTLTVSNMSPEDSSIYLCSAPQGAPYGYTFGSGTRLTVV.